These 14 T cell receptor beta chains originate from one sample sequenced in a study of blood T cell repertoires in COVID-19. The assay was immunoSEQ multiplex PCR, and TCRdb's table has in-frame clones only and misses some. The data show 200,000 to 250,000 clones, roughly 88% seen once. Input material: peripheral blood. The receptor source for this set is a woman between 40 and 50 years old who had recovered from COVID-19.

V usage is TRBV7-2 and J usage is TRBJ1-6; 10 bases fit TRBD1. V was clipped by 5 bases and J by 9 bases; unmatched bases: 16. Germline CDR1 reads SGHTA; CDR2 reads FQGNSA. The CDR3 has 18 amino acids. The CDR3 loop reads CASSPPGQGIWFGSPLHF. CDR3 nucleotide sequence: TGTGCCAGCAGCCCCCCGGGACAGGGGATATGGTTTGGTTCACCCCTCCACTTT.

This clone was counted a few times. V gene TRBV6-2 or TRBV6-3 combines with J gene TRBJ2-5; D is ambiguous. Germline V gives CDR1 MNHEY, CDR2 SVGEGT. CDR3 length: 14 residues. V was pared by 6 bases and J by 2 bases, with 13 bases between. The CDR3 nucleotides read TGTGCCAGCAGCCCCGCGGCAGTTCAAGAGACCCAGTACTTC. Protein: CASSPAAVQETQYF.

CDR3 DNA sequence: TGCAGCGTTACCGGGACAGGGGGGATTGGGGAGACCCAGTACTTC. It codes for CSVTGTGGIGETQYF. V gene TRBV29-1 combines with J gene TRBJ2-5, with 11 bases that match TRBD1. Germline lookup yields CDR1 SQVTM and CDR2 ANQGSEA. The ends lost 5 bases at V and 5 bases at J; junction bases unmatched: 10. The CDR3 covers 15 residues.

In regard to this clone: Germline is not matched at one junction end, which may reflect a read error. The chain recombines TRBV19 with TRBJ1-6; TRBD1 matches 9 bases. In germline, CDR1 is LNHDA, CDR2 SQIVND (reference sequence). The CDR3 runs to 18 residues. The CDR3 reads CASRSLGVGQGSNLPLHF. The CDR3 DNA sequence: TGTGCCAGCAGAAGTTTGGGCGTCGGACAGGGGTCGAATTTACCCCTCCACTTT.

The chain joins TRBV7-9 to TRBJ1-1; maybe TRBD1 (6 bases). Germline values: CDR1 SEHNR, CDR2 FQNEAQ (reference sequence). The V gene lost 6 bases and the J gene lost 0 bases, with 11 bases spanning the gap. The CDR3 totals 14 residues. The CDR3 loop is CASRRGGLNTEAFF. The CDR3 DNA sequence: TGTGCCAGCAGGAGAGGGGGTTTGAACACTGAAGCTTTCTTT.

V and J are TRBV5-1 and TRBJ2-2, with 8 bases identical to TRBD2. The CDR3 consists of 16 residues. V lost 4 bases, J lost 5 bases, and 10 bases stayed unmatched. Germline V gene sequence: CDR1 SGHRS, CDR2 YFSETQ. The CDR3 nucleotides read TGCGCCAGCAGCCCAGGACTAGCCCACGGGACCGGGGAGCTGTTTTTT. Residues: CASSPGLAHGTGELFF.

This chain joins TRBV18 and TRBJ2-1; D is possibly TRBD2 (5 bases). This CDR3 contains 13 residues. The V gene lost 5 bases and the J gene lost 10 bases, with 15 bases spanning the gap. Per the germline V gene, CDR1 is KGHSH and CDR2 is LQKENI. The CDR3 DNA sequence: TGTGCCAGCTCATCAAAGGGTACGGGGGAGCAGTTCTTC. Translation: CASSSKGTGEQFF. The full variable domain, with the rest looked up from reference TRBV18 and TRBJ2-1, is NAGVMQNPRHLVRRRGQEARLRCSPMKGHSHVYWYRQLPEEGLKFMVYLQKENIIDESGMPKERFSAEFPKEGPSILRIQQVVRGDSAAYFCASSSKGTGEQFFGPGTRLTVL.

The CDR3 nucleotides are TGTGCCAGCAGTTACTCAAAGGGGAAGAATTCACCCCTCCACTTT. This translates into CASSYSKGKNSPLHF. The V gene is TRBV6-6, the J gene TRBJ1-6; D possibly corresponds to TRBD1 (5 bases). In germline, CDR1 is MNHNY, CDR2 SVGAGI (reference sequence). CDR3 length equals 15 residues. V lost 0 bases, J lost 7 bases, and 10 bases lay in between.

This clone was seen once. The rearrangement joins TRBV24-1 to TRBJ2-5, with 8 bases lining up with TRBD1. CDR3 length equals 15 residues. J lost 2 bases, V lost 4 bases, and 5 bases had no gene match. From germline, CDR1 is KGHDR and CDR2 SFDVKD. CDR3 sequence reads: CATSDPTGVQETQYF. For the CDR3, the DNA is TGTGCCACCAGTGACCCGACAGGGGTGCAAGAGACCCAGTACTTC.

The V call is TRBV24-1, the J call TRBJ2-3; 10 bases line up with TRBD1. The CDR3 extends over 15 amino acids. With V trimmed by 8 bases and J by 1 base, 5 bases remained unmatched. Germline CDR1 reads KGHDR; CDR2 reads SFDVKD. CDR3 in DNA: TGTGCCACCACGGCCGGGACAGGGGGCACAGATACGCAGTATTTT. Its protein is CATTAGTGGTDTQYF.

The chain has TRBV5-8 and TRBJ2-3; TRBD2 might be the D (7 bases). This CDR3 comprises 14 residues. Trimming took 5 bases from V and 2 from J, leaving 12 bases between them. CDR1 and CDR2 (germline): SGHTS, YDEGEE. DNA of the CDR3: TGTGCCAGCAGTGCGGGGGCAAACACAGATACGCAGTATTTT. This gives the protein CASSAGANTDTQYF.

The CDR3 sequence is CASSPWATSSYNEQFF. The DNA of the CDR3 is TGTGCCAGCAGCCCTTGGGCCACGAGCTCCTACAATGAGCAGTTCTTC. The J gene is TRBJ2-1, the V gene TRBV7-2; D unresolved. V gave up 5 bases and J gave up 0 bases, with 14 bases separating them. CDR1 is SGHTA, CDR2 FQGNSA, per germline. This CDR3 contains 16 residues.

This clone is a singleton in its sample. The chain carries TRBV24-1 and TRBJ2-3; possibly TRBD2 for D (5 bases). Germline assignment: CDR1 KGHDR and CDR2 SFDVKD. The CDR3 loop spans 13 amino acids. The V gene lost 9 bases and the J gene lost 4 bases, with 13 bases spanning the gap. CDR3 nucleotide sequence: TGTGCCACCGCCCGGTGGGAGTCAGATACGCAGTATTTT. Its protein is CATARWESDTQYF.

This chain joins TRBV3-1 (or the pseudogene TRBV3-2) and TRBJ2-7; D is possibly TRBD1 (6 bases). Germline CDR1 reads LGHDT; CDR2 reads YNNKEL (reference sequence). V lost 5 bases and J 7 bases, leaving 15 bases between the germline ends. This CDR3 has 13 residues. The CDR3 DNA sequence: TGTGCCAGCAGCAAACAGGGTTCGTGGGAGCAGTACTTC. Its translation: CASSKQGSWEQYF.